Below, one TCR beta chain is given with its context. Reverse transcribed after extraction, RNA yielded cDNA as the sequencing template. Some clones are missing from TCRdb's copy, which holds only in-frame ones; the method was immunoSEQ multiplex PCR. The data show fewer than 250,000 clones, roughly 60% seen once. The source of the sample is a study of CD8+ T cells in alopecia areata. On the study more broadly: Treatment comprised oral tofacitinib, 5 to 10 mg twice daily, in treated patients. Severity scoring for treated patients was based on the percentage of affected scalp area.

Sample treatment: oral pan-JAK inhibitor, 5-10 mg twice daily. Losses at the gene ends were 1 base for V and 3 bases for J; bases not matched to a gene: 4. The CDR3 has 15 amino acids. Germline values: CDR1 SGHTA, CDR2 FQGTGA. The chain is built from TRBV7-3 and TRBJ2-7; 9 nucleotides agree with TRBD2. This clonotype was obtained from a human donor with alopecia areata. The sequenced sample was CD4+ T cells sorted from blood, obtained at week 24, from a patient treated with tofacitinib. The DNA of the CDR3 is TGTGCCAGCAGCTTAAGCGGGGGGGCCCTCTACGAGCAGTACTTC. This gives the protein CASSLSGGALYEQYF.